Listed below are T cell receptor beta chains from one sample, sequenced in a study of T cell responses to AZD1222 COVID-19 vaccine. Clones were read by immunoSEQ multiplex PCR, and TCRdb kept only the in-frame ones, dropping some. The repertoire consists of about 180,000 clones, with 85% to 90% occurring once and the leading ten covering about 8%. Sequences were derived from peripheral blood, sampled on day 0 of AZD1222 vaccination. These receptors were obtained from an adult in good health. Each CDR3 is given with its conserved first and last residue. Each record gives: D gene, J gene, V gene, clone size, CDR3 DNA, CDR3 protein. A D gene is named only where the DNA matches it firmly. Clone size, where shown, is once, few, many, or a class for clones that have expanded.

d_gene: -
j_gene: TRBJ2-7
v_gene: TRBV5-1
abundance: -
CDR3nt: TGCGCCAGCAGCTTGGGAAACAGGGCAGGGGCCTACGAGCAGTACTTC
CDR3aa: CASSLGNRAGAYEQYF

d_gene: -
j_gene: TRBJ2-7
v_gene: TRBV10-3
abundance: -
CDR3nt: TGTGCCATCAGTCCGGGACACACCTACGAGCAGTACTTC
CDR3aa: CAISPGHTYEQYF

d_gene: -
j_gene: TRBJ2-1
v_gene: TRBV2
abundance: few
CDR3nt: TGTGCCAGCATAATAGAATGGTCCGACAATGAGCAGTTCTTC
CDR3aa: CASIIEWSDNEQFF

d_gene: -
j_gene: TRBJ2-2
v_gene: TRBV30
abundance: -
CDR3nt: TGTGCCTGGATAGGGGCACGGGACACCGGGGAGCTGTTTTTT
CDR3aa: CAWIGARDTGELFF

d_gene: -
j_gene: TRBJ2-1
v_gene: TRBV2
abundance: -
CDR3nt: TGTGCCAGCTCCCCAGGTGCCTACAATGAGCAGTTCTTC
CDR3aa: CASSPGAYNEQFF

d_gene: -
j_gene: TRBJ1-3
v_gene: TRBV6-5
abundance: -
CDR3nt: TGTGCCAGCAGTTACGAAGGACGGAGAGTGGGAAACACCATATATTTT
CDR3aa: CASSYEGRRVGNTIYF

d_gene: -
j_gene: TRBJ1-2
v_gene: TRBV28
abundance: -
CDR3nt: TGTGCCAGCAGTTTACTCTCTCTGGCAGGGGAAGGCTACACCTTC
CDR3aa: CASSLLSLAGEGYTF

d_gene: -
j_gene: TRBJ1-5
v_gene: TRBV19
abundance: -
CDR3nt: TGTGCCAGTAACAGTGAAGCTAATCAGCCCCAGCATTTT
CDR3aa: CASNSEANQPQHF

d_gene: TRBD1
j_gene: TRBJ1-2
v_gene: TRBV10-3
abundance: -
CDR3nt: TGTGCCACGGGCGGACAGGGTTATGGCTACACCTTC
CDR3aa: CATGGQGYGYTF

d_gene: -
j_gene: TRBJ1-2
v_gene: TRBV7-2
abundance: -
CDR3nt: TGTGCCAGCAGCTCAAACAGATATGGCTACACCTTC
CDR3aa: CASSSNRYGYTF

d_gene: -
j_gene: TRBJ1-1
v_gene: TRBV15
abundance: once
CDR3nt: TGTGCCACCAGCAGAGGGTTTTGGGGGAACACTGAAGCTTTCTTT
CDR3aa: CATSRGFWGNTEAFF

d_gene: TRBD1
j_gene: TRBJ2-6
v_gene: TRBV11-1
abundance: -
CDR3nt: TGTGCCAGCAGCGGGACAGGGGGAGGGAACGTCCTGACTTTC
CDR3aa: CASSGTGGGNVLTF

d_gene: -
j_gene: TRBJ2-1
v_gene: TRBV9
abundance: -
CDR3nt: TGTGCCAGCAGCCTCGGACTACTTACGACCAGGCCCTACAATGAGCAGTTCTTC
CDR3aa: CASSLGLLTTRPYNEQFF

d_gene: -
j_gene: TRBJ1-1
v_gene: TRBV30
abundance: -
CDR3nt: TGTGCCTGGAGTGTACCGGGGGCTGCTTTCTTT
CDR3aa: CAWSVPGAAFF

d_gene: -
j_gene: TRBJ1-1
v_gene: TRBV5-1
abundance: -
CDR3nt: TGCGCCAGCAGCTCCCAGGGTGGGACTGAAGCTTTCTTT
CDR3aa: CASSSQGGTEAFF

d_gene: -
j_gene: TRBJ1-4
v_gene: TRBV30
abundance: -
CDR3nt: TGTGCCTGGAGGCCGGGGGGACTAGGTGAAAAACTGTTTTTT
CDR3aa: CAWRPGGLGEKLFF

d_gene: -
j_gene: TRBJ1-6
v_gene: TRBV9
abundance: -
CDR3nt: TGTGCCAGCAGCGTAGCAGGGGAAGGAAATTCACCCCTCCACTTT
CDR3aa: CASSVAGEGNSPLHF

d_gene: -
j_gene: TRBJ1-2
v_gene: TRBV3-1/TRBV3-2
abundance: -
CDR3nt: TGTGCCAGCAGCCGACGGAACTATGGCTACACCTTC
CDR3aa: CASSRRNYGYTF

d_gene: TRBD1
j_gene: TRBJ1-6
v_gene: TRBV6-1
abundance: few
CDR3nt: TGTGCCAGCAGTGAAGGGACAGGGGGCTCACCCCTCCACTTT
CDR3aa: CASSEGTGGSPLHF

d_gene: -
j_gene: TRBJ2-1
v_gene: TRBV5-5
abundance: -
CDR3nt: TGTGCCAGCAGCTACCTCGAACCGTTTGGCTCCTACAATGAGCAGTTCTTC
CDR3aa: CASSYLEPFGSYNEQFF

d_gene: -
j_gene: TRBJ1-1
v_gene: TRBV13
abundance: few
CDR3nt: TGTGCCAGCAGCTTAAGTCAGACCATGAACACTGAAGCTTTCTTT
CDR3aa: CASSLSQTMNTEAFF

d_gene: -
j_gene: TRBJ1-1
v_gene: TRBV5-1
abundance: few
CDR3nt: TGCGCCAGCAGCTTCGGGGTCCTGAGGAACACTGAAGCTTTCTTT
CDR3aa: CASSFGVLRNTEAFF

d_gene: -
j_gene: TRBJ1-1
v_gene: TRBV10-3
abundance: few
CDR3nt: TGTGCCATCAGTTTAGGGGGGCGCTCCCCTGAAGCTTTCTTT
CDR3aa: CAISLGGRSPEAFF

d_gene: -
j_gene: TRBJ2-1
v_gene: TRBV10-3
abundance: once
CDR3nt: TGTGCCATCAGTGAGTCGCTTAGTCTTGGGGCGCTTGGAAATGAGCAGTTCTTC
CDR3aa: CAISESLSLGALGNEQFF

d_gene: TRBD1
j_gene: TRBJ2-7
v_gene: TRBV2
abundance: -
CDR3nt: TGTGCCAGCAGTGTCGACAGGGGGGAGCAGTACTTC
CDR3aa: CASSVDRGEQYF

d_gene: TRBD2
j_gene: TRBJ2-7
v_gene: TRBV7-8
abundance: -
CDR3nt: TGTGCCAGCAGCTCCCCGACTAGCGGGGATTACGAGCAGTACTTC
CDR3aa: CASSSPTSGDYEQYF

d_gene: -
j_gene: TRBJ1-3
v_gene: TRBV30
abundance: -
CDR3nt: TGTGCCTGGAGTGCGCCTCCCGCGCAGGGAACTGGAAACACCATATATTTT
CDR3aa: CAWSAPPAQGTGNTIYF

d_gene: TRBD2
j_gene: TRBJ2-7
v_gene: TRBV9
abundance: -
CDR3nt: TGTGCCAGCAGCGTAGATGGGACTAGCGGGGCTTACGAGCAGTACTTC
CDR3aa: CASSVDGTSGAYEQYF

d_gene: TRBD2
j_gene: TRBJ2-1
v_gene: TRBV11-2
abundance: -
CDR3nt: TGTGCCAGCAGCTTAGGTCTATCCAGCGGGGGGTACAATGAGCAGTTCTTC
CDR3aa: CASSLGLSSGGYNEQFF

d_gene: TRBD1
j_gene: TRBJ2-3
v_gene: TRBV30
abundance: -
CDR3nt: TGTGCCTGGAGCCCGGGACAGGGGGCGCCAGATACGCAGTATTTT
CDR3aa: CAWSPGQGAPDTQYF

d_gene: TRBD2
j_gene: TRBJ2-5
v_gene: TRBV6-6
abundance: -
CDR3nt: TGTGCCAGCAGACGAAAAGCGGGGGGCGCCTCCCAAGAGACCCAGTACTTC
CDR3aa: CASRRKAGGASQETQYF

d_gene: -
j_gene: TRBJ1-2
v_gene: TRBV5-1
abundance: -
CDR3nt: TGCGCCAGCAGCTTTCCCCCGAGCGGCTACACCTTC
CDR3aa: CASSFPPSGYTF

d_gene: TRBD1
j_gene: TRBJ1-1
v_gene: TRBV5-4
abundance: -
CDR3nt: TGTGCCAGCAGCTTAAGGACAGGGGGCCAGAACACTGAAGCTTTCTTT
CDR3aa: CASSLRTGGQNTEAFF

d_gene: TRBD1
j_gene: TRBJ2-5
v_gene: TRBV5-4
abundance: -
CDR3nt: TGTGCCAGCGGCGACAGGGGAATTCAAGAGACCCAGTACTTC
CDR3aa: CASGDRGIQETQYF

d_gene: TRBD2
j_gene: TRBJ2-7
v_gene: TRBV11-2
abundance: -
CDR3nt: TGTGCCAGCAGCCCCCTCGGGGTGACGGGGGGGCTGTACGAGCAGTACTTC
CDR3aa: CASSPLGVTGGLYEQYF

d_gene: -
j_gene: TRBJ1-2
v_gene: TRBV7-2
abundance: -
CDR3nt: TGTGCCAGCAGCCAGAGCCTGGCCGTCCTCACCTTC
CDR3aa: CASSQSLAVLTF

d_gene: -
j_gene: TRBJ2-7
v_gene: TRBV7-2
abundance: -
CDR3nt: TGTGCCAGCAGCTTAAAAGGTGGCGCGGGGCCCTACGAGCAGTACTTC
CDR3aa: CASSLKGGAGPYEQYF

d_gene: -
j_gene: TRBJ2-7
v_gene: TRBV5-4
abundance: -
CDR3nt: TGTGCCAGCAGCACCACTGGCAGCAACTACGAGCAGTACTTC
CDR3aa: CASSTTGSNYEQYF

d_gene: -
j_gene: TRBJ2-5
v_gene: TRBV5-4
abundance: -
CDR3nt: TGTGCCAGCAGCTTTCCGGGCCGCCAAGAGACCCAGTACTTC
CDR3aa: CASSFPGRQETQYF

d_gene: TRBD1
j_gene: TRBJ2-1
v_gene: TRBV11-1
abundance: once
CDR3nt: TGTGCCAGCAGCGGGACAGGGGGCGAGGGCAATGAGCAGTTCTTC
CDR3aa: CASSGTGGEGNEQFF

d_gene: -
j_gene: TRBJ1-6
v_gene: TRBV21-1
abundance: -
CDR3nt: TGTGCCAGCAGCCCAGGGAAGATCGGTTCACCCCTCCACTTT
CDR3aa: CASSPGKIGSPLHF

d_gene: -
j_gene: TRBJ2-3
v_gene: TRBV9
abundance: few
CDR3nt: TGTGCCAGCAGCGTAGATGGAGTCACAGATACGCAGTATTTT
CDR3aa: CASSVDGVTDTQYF

d_gene: TRBD1
j_gene: TRBJ1-2
v_gene: TRBV7-3
abundance: -
CDR3nt: TGTGCCAGCAGCTCCGACAGGGTGTCGAGCGGCTACACCTTC
CDR3aa: CASSSDRVSSGYTF

d_gene: TRBD2
j_gene: TRBJ2-1
v_gene: TRBV7-2
abundance: -
CDR3nt: TGTGCCAGCAGCCTACTAGCGGGGGTCTACAATGAGCAGTTCTTC
CDR3aa: CASSLLAGVYNEQFF

d_gene: -
j_gene: TRBJ2-5
v_gene: TRBV5-1
abundance: -
CDR3nt: TGCGCCAGCAGCACGGGACCCGGAGAGACCCAGTACTTC
CDR3aa: CASSTGPGETQYF

d_gene: TRBD2
j_gene: TRBJ2-1
v_gene: TRBV24-1
abundance: -
CDR3nt: TGTGCCACCAGTGATTTATCCTATGGCGGGGGGCACAATGAGCAGTTCTTC
CDR3aa: CATSDLSYGGGHNEQFF

d_gene: TRBD2
j_gene: TRBJ2-1
v_gene: TRBV10-3
abundance: -
CDR3nt: TGTGCCATCAGTGTAGGCGGGGGGAACAATGAGCAGTTCTTC
CDR3aa: CAISVGGGNNEQFF

d_gene: TRBD1
j_gene: TRBJ1-1
v_gene: TRBV2
abundance: -
CDR3nt: TGTGCCAGCAGTCTACAGGGGAGAGAGACTGAAGCTTTCTTT
CDR3aa: CASSLQGRETEAFF

d_gene: -
j_gene: TRBJ2-1
v_gene: TRBV5-1
abundance: -
CDR3nt: TGCGCCAGCAGCTTGAGGTATTCCGATAATGAGCAGTTCTTC
CDR3aa: CASSLRYSDNEQFF

d_gene: -
j_gene: TRBJ2-7
v_gene: TRBV20-1
abundance: once
CDR3nt: TGCAGTGCTAGTCACGACAGCTACGAGCAGTACTTC
CDR3aa: CSASHDSYEQYF

d_gene: -
j_gene: TRBJ1-5
v_gene: TRBV19
abundance: -
CDR3nt: TGTGCCACCAAACTAACAGACAGGAGAAATCAGCCCCAGCATTTT
CDR3aa: CATKLTDRRNQPQHF

d_gene: -
j_gene: TRBJ1-1
v_gene: TRBV18
abundance: -
CDR3nt: TGTGCCAGCTCACCCAATGGAGGGGCGGCTGAAGCTTTCTTT
CDR3aa: CASSPNGGAAEAFF

d_gene: -
j_gene: TRBJ1-2
v_gene: TRBV3-1/TRBV3-2
abundance: -
CDR3nt: TGTGCCAGCAGCCAAGAAGCCTATGGCTACACCTTC
CDR3aa: CASSQEAYGYTF

d_gene: TRBD2
j_gene: TRBJ2-1
v_gene: TRBV18
abundance: -
CDR3nt: TGTGCCAGCTCGCCCCCGGGGACTAGCGGGCGGAATGAGCAGTTCTTC
CDR3aa: CASSPPGTSGRNEQFF

d_gene: TRBD1
j_gene: TRBJ2-7
v_gene: TRBV6-5
abundance: few
CDR3nt: TGTGCCAGCAGTTGGACAGGGGGGCATCACGAGCAGTACTTC
CDR3aa: CASSWTGGHHEQYF

d_gene: -
j_gene: TRBJ1-6
v_gene: TRBV9
abundance: -
CDR3nt: TGTGCCAGCAGCCGAGAGGGTGGATCACCCCTCCACTTT
CDR3aa: CASSREGGSPLHF

d_gene: TRBD1
j_gene: TRBJ1-2
v_gene: TRBV10-3
abundance: few
CDR3nt: TGTGCCACCGGACAGGGTACCACTCTCCATGGCTACACCTTC
CDR3aa: CATGQGTTLHGYTF